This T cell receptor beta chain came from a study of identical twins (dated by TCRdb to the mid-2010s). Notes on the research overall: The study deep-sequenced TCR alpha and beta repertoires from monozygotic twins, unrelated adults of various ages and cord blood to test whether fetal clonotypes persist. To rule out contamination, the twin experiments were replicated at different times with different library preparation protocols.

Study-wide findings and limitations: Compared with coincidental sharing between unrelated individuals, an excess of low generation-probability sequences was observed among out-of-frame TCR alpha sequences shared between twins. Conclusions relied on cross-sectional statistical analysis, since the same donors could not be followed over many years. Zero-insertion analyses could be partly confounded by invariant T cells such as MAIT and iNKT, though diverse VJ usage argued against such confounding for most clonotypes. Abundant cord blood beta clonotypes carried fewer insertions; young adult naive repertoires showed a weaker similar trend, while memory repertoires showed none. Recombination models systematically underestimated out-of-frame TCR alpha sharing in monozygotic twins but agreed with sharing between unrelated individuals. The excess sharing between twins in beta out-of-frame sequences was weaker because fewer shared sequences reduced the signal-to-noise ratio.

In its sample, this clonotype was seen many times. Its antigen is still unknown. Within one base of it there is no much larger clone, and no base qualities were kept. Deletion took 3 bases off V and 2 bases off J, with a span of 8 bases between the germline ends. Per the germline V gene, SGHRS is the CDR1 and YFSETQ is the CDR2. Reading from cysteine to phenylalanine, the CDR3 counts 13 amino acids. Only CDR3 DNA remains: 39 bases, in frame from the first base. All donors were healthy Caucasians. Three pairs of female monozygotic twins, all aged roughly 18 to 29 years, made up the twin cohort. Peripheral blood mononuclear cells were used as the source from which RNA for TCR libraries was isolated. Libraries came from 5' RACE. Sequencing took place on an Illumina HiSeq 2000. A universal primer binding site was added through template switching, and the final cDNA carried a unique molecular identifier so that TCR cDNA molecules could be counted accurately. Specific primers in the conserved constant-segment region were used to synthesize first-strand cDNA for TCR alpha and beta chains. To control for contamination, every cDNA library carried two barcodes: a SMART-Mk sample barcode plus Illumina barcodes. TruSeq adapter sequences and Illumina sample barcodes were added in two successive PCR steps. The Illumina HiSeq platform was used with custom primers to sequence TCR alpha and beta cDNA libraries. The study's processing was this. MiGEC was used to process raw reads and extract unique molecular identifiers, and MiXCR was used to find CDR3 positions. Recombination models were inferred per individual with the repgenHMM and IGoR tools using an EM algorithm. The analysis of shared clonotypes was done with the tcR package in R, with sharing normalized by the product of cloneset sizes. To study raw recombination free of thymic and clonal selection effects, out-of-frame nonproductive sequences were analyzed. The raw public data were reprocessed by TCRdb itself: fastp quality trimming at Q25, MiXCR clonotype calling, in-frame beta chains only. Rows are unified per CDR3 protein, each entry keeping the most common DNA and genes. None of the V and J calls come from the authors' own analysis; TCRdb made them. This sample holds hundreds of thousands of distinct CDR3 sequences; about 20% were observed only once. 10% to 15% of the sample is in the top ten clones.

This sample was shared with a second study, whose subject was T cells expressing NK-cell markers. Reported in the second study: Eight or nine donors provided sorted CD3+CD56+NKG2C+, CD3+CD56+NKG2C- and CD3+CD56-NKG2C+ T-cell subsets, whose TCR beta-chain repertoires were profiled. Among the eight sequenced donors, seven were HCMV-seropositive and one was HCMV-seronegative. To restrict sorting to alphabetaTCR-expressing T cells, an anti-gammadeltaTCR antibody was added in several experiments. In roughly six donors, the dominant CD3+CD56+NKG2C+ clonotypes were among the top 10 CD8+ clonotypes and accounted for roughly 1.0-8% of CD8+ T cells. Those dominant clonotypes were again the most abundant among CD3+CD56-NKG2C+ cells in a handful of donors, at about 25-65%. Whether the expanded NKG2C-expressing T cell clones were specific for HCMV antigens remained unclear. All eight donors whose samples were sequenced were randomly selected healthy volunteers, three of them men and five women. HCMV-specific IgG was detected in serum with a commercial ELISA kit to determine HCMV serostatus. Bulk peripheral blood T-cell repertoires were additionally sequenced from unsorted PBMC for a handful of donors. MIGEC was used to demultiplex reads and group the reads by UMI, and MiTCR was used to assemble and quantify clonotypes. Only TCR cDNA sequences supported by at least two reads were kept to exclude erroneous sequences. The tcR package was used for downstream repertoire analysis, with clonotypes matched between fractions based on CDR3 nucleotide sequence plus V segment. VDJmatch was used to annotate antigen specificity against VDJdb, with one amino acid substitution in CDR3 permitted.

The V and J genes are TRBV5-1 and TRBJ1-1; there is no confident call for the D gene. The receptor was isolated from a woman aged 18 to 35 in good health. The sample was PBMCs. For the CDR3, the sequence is CASSWATNTEAFF. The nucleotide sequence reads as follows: TGCGCCAGCAGCTGGGCGACAAACACTGAAGCTTTCTTT.